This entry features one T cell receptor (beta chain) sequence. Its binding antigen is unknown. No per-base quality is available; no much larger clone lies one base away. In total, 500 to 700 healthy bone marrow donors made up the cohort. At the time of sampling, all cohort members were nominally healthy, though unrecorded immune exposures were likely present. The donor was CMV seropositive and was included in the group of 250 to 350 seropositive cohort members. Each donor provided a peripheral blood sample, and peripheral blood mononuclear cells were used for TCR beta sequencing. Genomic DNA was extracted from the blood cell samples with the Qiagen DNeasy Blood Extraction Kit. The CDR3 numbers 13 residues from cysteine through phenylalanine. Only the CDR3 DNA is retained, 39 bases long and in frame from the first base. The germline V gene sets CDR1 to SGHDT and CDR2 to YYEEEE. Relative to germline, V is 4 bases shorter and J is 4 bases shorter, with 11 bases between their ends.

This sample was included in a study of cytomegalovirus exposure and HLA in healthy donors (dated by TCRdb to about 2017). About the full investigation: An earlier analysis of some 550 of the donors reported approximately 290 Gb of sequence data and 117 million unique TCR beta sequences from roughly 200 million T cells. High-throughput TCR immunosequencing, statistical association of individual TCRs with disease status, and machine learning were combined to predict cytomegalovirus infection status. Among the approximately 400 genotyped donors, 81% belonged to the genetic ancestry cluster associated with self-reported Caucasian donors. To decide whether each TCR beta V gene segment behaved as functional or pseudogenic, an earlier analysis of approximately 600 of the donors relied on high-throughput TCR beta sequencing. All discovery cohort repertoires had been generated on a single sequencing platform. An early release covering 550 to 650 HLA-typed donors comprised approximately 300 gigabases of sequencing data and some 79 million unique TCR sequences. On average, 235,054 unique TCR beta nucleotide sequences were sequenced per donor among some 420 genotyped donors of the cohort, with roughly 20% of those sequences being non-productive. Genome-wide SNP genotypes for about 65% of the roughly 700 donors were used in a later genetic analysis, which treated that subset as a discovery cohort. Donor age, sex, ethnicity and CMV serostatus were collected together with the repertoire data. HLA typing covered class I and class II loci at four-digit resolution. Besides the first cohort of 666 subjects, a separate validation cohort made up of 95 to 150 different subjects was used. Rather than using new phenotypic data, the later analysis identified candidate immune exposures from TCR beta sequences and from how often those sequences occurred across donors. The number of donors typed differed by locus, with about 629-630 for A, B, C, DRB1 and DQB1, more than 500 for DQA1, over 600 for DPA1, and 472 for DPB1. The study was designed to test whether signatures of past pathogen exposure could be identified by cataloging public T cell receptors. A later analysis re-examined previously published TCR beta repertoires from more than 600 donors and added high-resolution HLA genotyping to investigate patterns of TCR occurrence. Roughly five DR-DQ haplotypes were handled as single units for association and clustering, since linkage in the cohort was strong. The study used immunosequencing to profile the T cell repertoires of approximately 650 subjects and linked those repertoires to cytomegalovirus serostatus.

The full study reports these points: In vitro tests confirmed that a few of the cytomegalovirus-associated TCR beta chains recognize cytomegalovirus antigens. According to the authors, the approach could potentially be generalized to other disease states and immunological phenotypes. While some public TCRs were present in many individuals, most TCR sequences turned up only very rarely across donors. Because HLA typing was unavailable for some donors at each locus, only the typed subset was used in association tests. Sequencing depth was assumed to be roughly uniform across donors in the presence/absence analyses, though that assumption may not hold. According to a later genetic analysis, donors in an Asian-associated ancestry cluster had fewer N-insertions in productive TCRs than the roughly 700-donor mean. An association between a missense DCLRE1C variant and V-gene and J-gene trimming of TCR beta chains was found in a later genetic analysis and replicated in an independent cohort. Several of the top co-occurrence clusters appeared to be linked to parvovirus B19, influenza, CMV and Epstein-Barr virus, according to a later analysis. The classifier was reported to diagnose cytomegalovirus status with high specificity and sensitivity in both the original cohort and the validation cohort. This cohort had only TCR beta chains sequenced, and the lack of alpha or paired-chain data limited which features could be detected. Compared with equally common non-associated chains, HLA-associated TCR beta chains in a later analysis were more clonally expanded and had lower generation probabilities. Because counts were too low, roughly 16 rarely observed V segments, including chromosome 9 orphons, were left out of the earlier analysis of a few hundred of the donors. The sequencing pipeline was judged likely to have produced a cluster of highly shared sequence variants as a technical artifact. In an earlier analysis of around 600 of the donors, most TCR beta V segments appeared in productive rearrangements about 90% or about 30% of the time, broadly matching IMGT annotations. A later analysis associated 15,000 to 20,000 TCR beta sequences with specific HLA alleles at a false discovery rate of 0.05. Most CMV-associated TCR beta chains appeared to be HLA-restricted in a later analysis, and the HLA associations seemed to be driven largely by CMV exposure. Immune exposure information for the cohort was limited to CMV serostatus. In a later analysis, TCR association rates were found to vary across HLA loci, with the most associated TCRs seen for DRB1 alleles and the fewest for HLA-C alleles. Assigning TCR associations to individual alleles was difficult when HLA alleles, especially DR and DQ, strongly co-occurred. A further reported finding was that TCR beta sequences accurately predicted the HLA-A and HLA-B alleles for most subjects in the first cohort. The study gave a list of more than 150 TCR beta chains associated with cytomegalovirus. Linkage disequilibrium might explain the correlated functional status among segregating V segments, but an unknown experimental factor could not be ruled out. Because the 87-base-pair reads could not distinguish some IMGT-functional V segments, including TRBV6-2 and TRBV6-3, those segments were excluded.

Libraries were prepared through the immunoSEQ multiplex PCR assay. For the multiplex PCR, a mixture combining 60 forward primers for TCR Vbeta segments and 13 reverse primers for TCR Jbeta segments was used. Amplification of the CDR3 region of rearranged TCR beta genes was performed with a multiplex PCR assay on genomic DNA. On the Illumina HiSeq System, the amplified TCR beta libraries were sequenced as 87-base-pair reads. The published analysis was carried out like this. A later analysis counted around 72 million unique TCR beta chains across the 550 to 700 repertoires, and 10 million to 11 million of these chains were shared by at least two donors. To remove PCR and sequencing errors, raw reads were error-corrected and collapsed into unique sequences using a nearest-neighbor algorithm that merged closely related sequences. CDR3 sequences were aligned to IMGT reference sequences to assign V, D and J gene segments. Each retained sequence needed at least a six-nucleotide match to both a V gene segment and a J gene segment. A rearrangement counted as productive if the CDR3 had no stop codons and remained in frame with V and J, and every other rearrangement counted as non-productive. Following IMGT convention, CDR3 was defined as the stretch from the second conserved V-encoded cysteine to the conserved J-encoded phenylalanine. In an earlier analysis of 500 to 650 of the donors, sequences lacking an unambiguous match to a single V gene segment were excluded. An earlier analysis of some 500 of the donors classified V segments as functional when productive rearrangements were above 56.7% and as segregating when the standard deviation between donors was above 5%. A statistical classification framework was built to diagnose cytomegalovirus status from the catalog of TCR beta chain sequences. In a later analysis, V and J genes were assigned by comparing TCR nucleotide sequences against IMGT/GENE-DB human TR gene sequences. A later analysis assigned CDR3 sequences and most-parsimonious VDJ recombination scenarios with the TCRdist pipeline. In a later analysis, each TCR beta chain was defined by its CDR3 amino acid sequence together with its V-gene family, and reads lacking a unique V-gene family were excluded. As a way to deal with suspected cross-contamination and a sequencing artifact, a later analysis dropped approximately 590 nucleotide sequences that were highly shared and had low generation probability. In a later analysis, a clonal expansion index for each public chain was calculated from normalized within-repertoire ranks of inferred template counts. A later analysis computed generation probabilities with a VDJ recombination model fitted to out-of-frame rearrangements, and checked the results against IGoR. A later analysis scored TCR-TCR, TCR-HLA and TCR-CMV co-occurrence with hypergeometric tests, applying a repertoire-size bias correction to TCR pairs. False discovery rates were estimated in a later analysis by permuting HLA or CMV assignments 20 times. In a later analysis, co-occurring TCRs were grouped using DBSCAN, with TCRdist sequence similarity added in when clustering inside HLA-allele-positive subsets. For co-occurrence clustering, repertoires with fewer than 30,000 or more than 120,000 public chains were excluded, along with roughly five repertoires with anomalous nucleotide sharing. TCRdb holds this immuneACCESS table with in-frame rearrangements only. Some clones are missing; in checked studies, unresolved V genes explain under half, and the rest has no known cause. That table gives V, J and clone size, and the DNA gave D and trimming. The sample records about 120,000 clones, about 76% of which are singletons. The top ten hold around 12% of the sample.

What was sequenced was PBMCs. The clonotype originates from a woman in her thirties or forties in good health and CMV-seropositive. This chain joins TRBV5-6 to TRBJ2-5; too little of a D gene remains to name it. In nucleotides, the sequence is TGTGCCAGCAGCCTCGACACCTCAGAGACCCAGTACTTC. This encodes CASSLDTSETQYF.